Listed here are 20 T cell receptor beta chains from one sample, sequenced in a study of spatial heterogeneity in lung cancer. Sample time point: blood at routine non-recurrence follow-up after resection. TCRdb re-called the 5' RACE reads with MiXCR, one entry per CDR3 protein. This sample has about 94,000 distinct CDR3 sequences, with around 19% found just once. This material consisted of PBMCs, taken at follow-up. Every receptor here comes from a male donor with early-stage non-small cell lung cancer.

V is TRBV20-1 and J is TRBJ2-3, with D unresolved. Germline CDR1 and CDR2: DFQATT and SNEGSKA (reference sequence). CDR3 length: 12 residues. Trimming removed 2 bases from V and 3 bases from J, with 6 bases in between. The CDR3 bases are TGCAGTGCTAGATCAATAACAGATACGCAGTATTTT. It specifies CSARSITDTQYF.

The gene calls are TRBV24-1 and TRBJ2-1; 9 nucleotides agree with TRBD1. The CDR3 has 16 residues. V dropped 2 bases and J dropped 7; count of bases not matched to a gene: 8. CDR1 is KGHDR and CDR2 is SFDVKD in the germline V gene. The CDR3 loop is CATSDSGTGLLNEQFF. CDR3 nucleotide sequence: TGTGCCACCAGTGATTCCGGGACAGGGCTTTTGAATGAGCAGTTCTTC.

The chain joins TRBV7-9 to TRBJ1-5, with unresolved D. V lost 5 bases and J 6 bases, leaving 14 bases between the germline ends. The length of the CDR3 is 14 residues. Germline CDR1 SEHNR, CDR2 FQNEAQ (reference sequence). The CDR3 is CASSLNGEFQPQHF. CDR3 bases: TGTGCCAGCAGCCTAAATGGGGAATTTCAGCCCCAGCATTTT.

This clonotype occurred many times. V is TRBV18 and J is TRBJ1-2, with 7 nucleotides matching TRBD1. V was clipped by 5 bases and J by 8 bases; unmatched bases: 14. Germline CDR1 reads KGHSH; CDR2 reads LQKENI. The CDR3 is made up of 15 amino acids. In nucleotides, the CDR3 is TGTGCCAGCTCAGAAGACAGGGTAGTTGAAAAAGGCTACACCTTC. Encoded protein: CASSEDRVVEKGYTF. Based on the CDR3 plus reference TRBV18 and TRBJ1-2, the full variable domain is NAGVMQNPRHLVRRRGQEARLRCSPMKGHSHVYWYRQLPEEGLKFMVYLQKENIIDESGMPKERFSAEFPKEGPSILRIQQVVRGDSAAYFCASSEDRVVEKGYTFGSGTRLTVV.

A few counts support this clonotype. The genes are TRBV7-9 and TRBJ2-7; no clear D gene. This CDR3 contains 12 residues. Germline lookup yields CDR1 SEHNR and CDR2 FQNEAQ (reference sequence). The germline V and J ends were trimmed by 4 bases and 5 bases, with 9 bases remaining between them. Here the CDR3 DNA reads TGTGCCAGCAGCTACGGCGACCACGAGCAGTACTTC. Its protein is CASSYGDHEQYF.

CDR3 coding DNA: TGTGCCAGCAGCTACGATAATAGCAATCAGCCCCAGCATTTT. It yields the protein CASSYDNSNQPQHF. The chain is built from TRBV11-2 and TRBJ1-5; D gene unclear. V shed 4 bases and J shed 0 bases, with 7 bases lying between them. Germline V gene sequence: CDR1 SGHAT, CDR2 FQNNGV. The CDR3 sequence is 14 residues long.

Many counts were recorded for this clonotype. The chain has TRBV29-1 and TRBJ2-1, with 9 bases that match TRBD2. There are 13 residues in the CDR3. V trimming: 4 bases; J trimming: 3 bases; junction bases outside the gene matches: 1. Germline CDR1 is SQVTM and CDR2 is ANQGSEA. The CDR3 coding sequence is TGCAGCGTTGTTAGCGGGAGCTACAATGAGCAGTTCTTC. It encodes CSVVSGSYNEQFF.

The rearrangement uses TRBV20-1 and TRBJ2-5, with D perhaps given as TRBD1 or TRBD2 (5 bases each). The CDR3 contains 13 residues. The V gene lost 3 bases and the J gene lost 5 bases, with 13 bases spanning the gap. In germline, CDR1 is DFQATT, CDR2 SNEGSKA (reference sequence). CDR3 region: CSARRAGKETQYF. The CDR3 coding sequence is TGCAGTGCTAGGAGGGCAGGGAAGGAGACCCAGTACTTC.

The V and J genes are TRBV7-9 and TRBJ2-5; D gene uncertain. V was shortened by 1 base and J by 3 bases, with 9 bases between the two germline ends. The germline gives CDR1 SEHNR, CDR2 FQNEAQ (reference sequence). The CDR3 is 14 residues long. CDR3 nucleotide sequence: TGTGCCAGCAGCTTAGTCAAGTCCAAAGAGACCCAGTACTTC. This codes for CASSLVKSKETQYF.

The sample holds a few counts of this clonotype. The gene calls are TRBV7-8 and TRBJ1-5, with TRBD1 matching 9 bases. Trimming removed 5 bases from V and 5 bases from J; junction bases left unmatched: 4. The germline gives CDR1 SGHVS, CDR2 FQNEAQ. This CDR3 contains 14 residues. The CDR3 is CASSRTGVHQPQHF. The CDR3 DNA follows: TGTGCCAGCAGCAGGACAGGGGTACATCAGCCCCAGCATTTT.

The chain links TRBV7-2 to TRBJ2-4; a possible D gene is TRBD2 (5 bases). Germline values: CDR1 SGHTA, CDR2 FQGNSA. V gave up 3 bases and J gave up 8 bases, with 11 bases separating them. This CDR3 has 13 residues. CDR3 region: CASSLGRRDIQYF. CDR3 coding DNA: TGTGCCAGCAGCTTGGGTCGGCGGGACATTCAGTACTTC.

This clonotype was seen a few times. The rearrangement joins TRBV24-1 to TRBJ1-1; D possibly corresponds to TRBD1 (6 bases). The V and J ends lost 5 bases and 5 bases respectively, with 17 bases between them. Germline V gene lookup returns CDR1 KGHDR and CDR2 SFDVKD. This CDR3 has 15 residues. This CDR3 is CATSARGQGKTEAFF. The CDR3 nucleotides are TGTGCCACCAGTGCGCGGGGGCAGGGGAAAACTGAAGCTTTCTTT.

This chain connects TRBV23-1 to TRBJ2-7; possibly TRBD1 or TRBD2 for D (6 bases each). TRBV23-1 is known as an ORF, though its function is uncertain. V was shortened by 6 bases and J by 3 bases, with 24 bases between the two germline ends. The CDR3 sequence is 17 residues long. The CDR3 DNA sequence: TGCGCCAGCAGGTCCTTTAATGGACAGACCGGGGGCTACGAGCAGTACGTC. Residues: CASRSFNGQTGGYEQYV.

There are a few counts of this clonotype. The V call is TRBV5-4, the J call TRBJ2-1; 8 bases line up with TRBD1. This CDR3 comprises 14 residues. The V gene end was trimmed by 6 bases and the J gene end by 5 bases; junction bases not matched to a gene: 7. Germline V lookup: CDR1 SGHNT, CDR2 YYREEE (reference sequence). The CDR3 loop reads CASNWDRKDNEQFF. The CDR3 coding sequence is TGTGCCAGCAACTGGGACAGGAAAGACAATGAGCAGTTCTTC.

This clonotype was detected only a few times. The J gene is TRBJ2-1, the V gene TRBV29-1; the match to TRBD1 covers 9 bases. With V trimmed by 7 bases and J by 7 bases, 8 bases remained unmatched. From germline, CDR1 is SQVTM and CDR2 ANQGSEA. The CDR3 totals 13 residues. The CDR3, as DNA: TGCAGCGGCGGGACAGGGAACCGAAATGAGCAGTTCTTC. This sequence encodes CSGGTGNRNEQFF.

This clonotype was counted only a few times. This chain's CDR3 is CARTAGTRSNQPQHF. DNA for the CDR3: TGTGCCAGAACAGCGGGGACCCGTAGCAATCAGCCCCAGCATTTT. This sequence joins TRBV27 and TRBJ1-5, with D possibly matching TRBD1 (5 bases). The CDR3 has 15 amino acids. Looked up from germline, CDR1 is MNHEY and CDR2 is SMNVEV (reference sequence). Trimming stripped 9 bases from V and 0 bases from J, with 15 bases between.

The chain employs TRBV14 and TRBJ1-4, with 7 bases lining up with TRBD1. J gave up 0 bases and V 2 bases, and 6 bases lay outside the gene matches. The germline V gene has CDR1 SGHDN and CDR2 FVKESK. This CDR3 spans 17 amino acids. Written as DNA, the CDR3 is TGTGCCAGCAGCCAAACGACAGGGCGAGCAACTAATGAAAAACTGTTTTTT. Translating gives CASSQTTGRATNEKLFF.

The sample holds a few counts of this clonotype. The chain combines TRBV5-1 with TRBJ1-3; D is unclear. There are 15 residues in the CDR3. Germline V gives CDR1 SGHRS, CDR2 YFSETQ. Trimming took off 0 bases at V and 4 bases at J, with 11 bases between the two ends. The CDR3 sequence: CASSLDPGKGNTIYF. The CDR3 DNA reads as TGCGCCAGCAGCTTGGATCCGGGGAAAGGAAACACCATATATTTT.

The chain has TRBV12-3 or TRBV12-4 and TRBJ2-5, with D perhaps matching TRBD1 (6 bases). V dropped 0 bases and J dropped 0 bases, with 17 bases sitting between them. The CDR3 is 18 amino acids. Here the CDR3 DNA reads TGTGCCAGCAGTTTAGCGCACTTGACAGGCGACCACCAAGAGACCCAGTACTTC. Translated: CASSLAHLTGDHQETQYF.

This clonotype was picked up many times. The rearrangement uses TRBV29-1 and TRBJ2-3, with 8 bases aligning to TRBD1. V was pared by 7 bases and J by 6 bases, with 6 bases of the junction left unmatched. The CDR3 is 12 residues long. Germline V gene lookup returns CDR1 SQVTM and CDR2 ANQGSEA. CDR3 coding DNA: TGCAGCGGAACAGGGGGTGGTGATACGCAGTATTTT. Translation gives CSGTGGGDTQYF.